Reported below is one T cell receptor (beta chain). This sample is drawn from a study of T cells expressing NK-cell markers. Study overall: Seven HCMV-seropositive donors and one seronegative donor made up the eight sequenced donors.

TCRdb re-analyzed the 5' RACE reads; it lists each CDR3 protein once, without DNA. The table for this sample gives a few hundred thousand distinct CDR3 sequences. The TCR comes from a man aged 18 to 35 in good health. The material sequenced was blood T cells: a sorted CD56 or NKG2C T cell subset, CD4+ or CD8+ T cells, or bulk PBMC T cells (not recorded which).

CDR3 sequence reads: CASTSGANVLTF. This chain uses TRBV6-5 with TRBJ2-6. The CDR3 consists of 12 residues. Germline V gene lookup returns CDR1 MNHEY and CDR2 SVGAGI.